This record covers a single T cell receptor (beta chain). This clonotype occurred many times. The clone's antigen remains unknown. No clone much larger than this one lies a single base away; base qualities are absent. The sample is drawn from a study of blood T cells in healthy people across ages (dated by TCRdb to 2015 to 2017). In terms of the full investigation: In model experiments, template switching captured roughly one uniquely barcoded TCR beta cDNA molecule for every two T cells. The study measured age-related changes in TCR beta repertoire diversity using deep sequencing normalized with unique cDNA molecular identifiers. The donors were divided into four age groups: young (average about 16 years), middle-aged (about 40), aged (approximately 59) and long-lived (roughly 82). To avoid experimental bias, donors of different ages were spread randomly across the sequencing lanes. Two additional independent replicas of 1 million unique cDNA reads from the same blood draw were analyzed for two donors (one aged 18 to 29 and one aged 80 or older).

Systemically healthy Caucasian individuals from Russia, approximately 39 in total and aged roughly 6 to 90 years, were included as donors. Roughly 11 milliliters of peripheral blood were drawn from each donor into EDTA-treated Vacutainer tubes. PBMCs were isolated by Ficoll-Paque density-gradient centrifugation, with at least 6 million obtained per sample. Trizol reagent was used to extract total RNA from the PBMCs, yielding at least 5 micrograms per sample. The percentages of naive CD45RAhigh/CD27high T cells were determined by flow cytometry on a PBMC aliquot from every donor. The full study reports these points: Estimates of total diversity based on one million sequenced T cells were regarded as lower bounds and as underestimates. Since profiling was done on bulk unsorted PBMCs, naive and antigen-experienced compartments could not be conclusively compared. As age increased, observed TCR beta diversity per million T cells dropped in a roughly linear way, and a significant reduction was already evident by age 40. There was a strong correlation between observed TCR beta diversity and the percentage of naive T cells measured by flow cytometry. Compared with the aged group, the long-lived group had more naive CD4+ T cells, fewer expanded clones and increased TCR diversity, a pattern suggesting age selection. Because the CMV infection status of the donors was unknown, age-related changes in expanded clonotypes may potentially have been confounded.

Library method: 5' RACE. The sequencer was an Illumina HiSeq 2500. The second PCR ran for roughly 6 to 11 cycles and used a J-beta primer mix along with a sample-barcoded 5' primer. A unique molecular identifier was introduced onto each TCR beta cDNA molecule by a template-switch 5' adaptor carrying 12 random nucleotides. At least 2.5 million CDR3-containing paired-end reads were obtained from each sample. First-strand cDNA synthesis was performed from all RNA using the Mint cDNA synthesis kit, with priming by a TRBC-specific oligonucleotide. Following uracil-DNA glycosylase treatment, a first 18-cycle PCR with universal primers M1SS and BC2_uni_R was performed on all cDNA. The source study handled its data this way. Each sample was normalized by randomly selecting 1 million high-quality reads, each carrying a distinct molecular identifier. Reads sharing molecular identifiers were discarded rather than binned into consensus sequences. MiTCR, run with a Q25 quality threshold and the strictest error-elimination algorithm, handled CDR3 identification, clonotype clustering and error correction. A nonparametric unseen species model with Euler transformation was used to estimate a lower bound on total TCR beta diversity. The public reads were run again by TCRdb, first through fastp at Q25 and then through MiXCR, and only productive beta chains were kept. Rows are unified per CDR3 protein, each entry keeping the most common DNA and genes. None of the V and J calls come from the authors' own analysis; TCRdb made them. Recorded for this sample are 1.2 million to 1.5 million distinct CDR3 sequences; approximately 40% of them occurred a single time. In total, the top ten clones hold 7% to 9% of the sample.

Based on the germline V gene (reference sequence), the CDR1 and CDR2 sequences are SEHNR and FQNEAQ. Counted from cysteine to phenylalanine, this CDR3 has 12 amino acids. Just CDR3 DNA is preserved here, 36 bases in frame from base 1. The V end loses 5 bases and the J end loses 5 bases, and a stretch of 9 bases separates them. Rearrangement joined TRBV7-9 to TRBJ1-1; matching of 5 bases hints at TRBD1 as the D gene. This TCR was sampled from a woman between 18 and 30 years old in good health. Specimen: blood. The CDR3 is CASSRGGTEAFF. The DNA sequence follows: TGTGCCAGCAGCCGGGGGGGGACTGAAGCTTTCTTT.